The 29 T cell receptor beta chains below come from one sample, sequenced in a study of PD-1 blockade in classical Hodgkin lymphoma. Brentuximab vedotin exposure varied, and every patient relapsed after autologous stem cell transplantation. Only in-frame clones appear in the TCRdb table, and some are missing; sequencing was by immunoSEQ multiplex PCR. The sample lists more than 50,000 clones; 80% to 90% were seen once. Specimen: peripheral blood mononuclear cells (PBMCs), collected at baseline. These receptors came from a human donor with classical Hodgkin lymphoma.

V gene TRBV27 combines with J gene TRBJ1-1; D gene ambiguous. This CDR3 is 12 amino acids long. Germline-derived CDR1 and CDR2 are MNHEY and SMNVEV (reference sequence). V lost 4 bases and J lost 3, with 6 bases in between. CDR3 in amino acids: CASSSEHTEAFF. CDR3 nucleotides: TGTGCCAGCAGTTCAGAGCACACTGAAGCTTTCTTT.

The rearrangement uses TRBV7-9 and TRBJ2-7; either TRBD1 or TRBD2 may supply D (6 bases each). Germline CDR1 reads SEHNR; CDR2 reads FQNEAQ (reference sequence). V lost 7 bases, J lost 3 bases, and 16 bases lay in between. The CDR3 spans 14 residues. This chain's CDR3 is CASNARGAHYEQYF. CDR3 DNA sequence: TGTGCCAGCAACGCGAGGGGGGCCCACTACGAGCAGTACTTC. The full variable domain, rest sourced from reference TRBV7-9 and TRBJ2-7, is DTGVSQNPRHKITKRGQNVTFRCDPISEHNRLYWYRQTLGQGPEFLTYFQNEAQLEKSRLLSDRFSAERPKGSFSTLEIQRTEQGDSAMYLCASNARGAHYEQYFGPGTRLTVT.

CDR3 loop: CASSYRDRGREQFF. In nucleotides, the CDR3 is TGTGCCAGCAGTTACCGGGACAGGGGGCGAGAGCAGTTCTTC. This sequence joins TRBV6-5 and TRBJ2-1; 12 nucleotides match TRBD1. Losses at the gene ends were 2 bases for V and 10 bases for J; bases not matched to a gene: 3. The CDR3 extends over 14 amino acids. Germline lookup yields CDR1 MNHEY and CDR2 SVGAGI.

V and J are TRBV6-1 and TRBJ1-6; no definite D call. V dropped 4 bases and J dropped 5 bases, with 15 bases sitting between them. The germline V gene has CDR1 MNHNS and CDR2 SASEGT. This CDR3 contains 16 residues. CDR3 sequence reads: CASSAGRPFNNSPLHF. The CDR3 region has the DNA TGTGCCAGCAGTGCGGGCAGACCATTTAATAATTCACCCCTCCACTTT.

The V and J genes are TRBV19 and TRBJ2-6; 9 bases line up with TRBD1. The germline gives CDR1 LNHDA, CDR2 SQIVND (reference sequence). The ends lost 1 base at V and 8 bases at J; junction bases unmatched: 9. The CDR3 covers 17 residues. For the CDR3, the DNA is TGTGCCAGTAGTATAGGTATACAGGGGGCCCTAACCAACGTCCTGACTTTC. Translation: CASSIGIQGALTNVLTF.

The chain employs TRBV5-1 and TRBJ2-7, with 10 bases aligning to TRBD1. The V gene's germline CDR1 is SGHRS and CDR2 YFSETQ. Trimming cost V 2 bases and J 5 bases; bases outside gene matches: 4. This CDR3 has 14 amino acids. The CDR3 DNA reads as TGCGCCAGCAGCTTAGGGACAGGGGACCACGAGCAGTACTTC. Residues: CASSLGTGDHEQYF.

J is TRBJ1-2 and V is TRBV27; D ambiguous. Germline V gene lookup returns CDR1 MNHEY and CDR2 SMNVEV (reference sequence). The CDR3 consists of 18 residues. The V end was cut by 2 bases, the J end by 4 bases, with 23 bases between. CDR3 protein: CASSLTPLDGSGVYGYTF. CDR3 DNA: TGTGCCAGCAGTTTAACCCCCCTCGACGGATCGGGAGTCTATGGCTACACCTTC.

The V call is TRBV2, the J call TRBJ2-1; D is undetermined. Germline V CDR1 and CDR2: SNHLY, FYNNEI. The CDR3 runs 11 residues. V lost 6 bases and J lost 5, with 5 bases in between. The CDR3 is CASRRDNEQFF. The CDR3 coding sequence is TGTGCCAGCAGGAGAGACAATGAGCAGTTCTTC.

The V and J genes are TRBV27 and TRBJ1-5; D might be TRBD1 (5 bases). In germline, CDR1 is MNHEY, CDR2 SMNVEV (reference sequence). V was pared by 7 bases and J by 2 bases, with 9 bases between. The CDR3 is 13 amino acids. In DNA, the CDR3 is TGTGCCAGCACCGGGGCTCGCAATCAGCCCCAGCATTTT. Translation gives CASTGARNQPQHF.

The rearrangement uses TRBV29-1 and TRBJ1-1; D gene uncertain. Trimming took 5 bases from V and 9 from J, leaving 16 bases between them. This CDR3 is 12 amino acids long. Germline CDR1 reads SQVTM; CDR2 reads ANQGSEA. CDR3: CSVSSPERQAFF. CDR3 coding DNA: TGCAGCGTTTCTTCTCCCGAACGTCAAGCTTTCTTT.

CDR3 coding DNA: TGCGCCACCTCCGGACAGGGGGCTACTGAAGCTTTCTTT. Translated: CATSGQGATEAFF. V and J are TRBV5-1 and TRBJ1-1, with TRBD1 matching over 11 bases. Germline CDR1 reads SGHRS; CDR2 reads YFSETQ. The CDR3 is 13 amino acids. V lost 9 bases to trimming and J lost 5 bases; unmatched junction nucleotides: 6.

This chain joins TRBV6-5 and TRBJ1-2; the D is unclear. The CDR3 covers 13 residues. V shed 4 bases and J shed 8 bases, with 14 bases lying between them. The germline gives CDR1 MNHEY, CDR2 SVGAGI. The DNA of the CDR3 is TGTGCCAGCAGTTTGGACCCCTTACGGGGCTACACCTTC. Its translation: CASSLDPLRGYTF.

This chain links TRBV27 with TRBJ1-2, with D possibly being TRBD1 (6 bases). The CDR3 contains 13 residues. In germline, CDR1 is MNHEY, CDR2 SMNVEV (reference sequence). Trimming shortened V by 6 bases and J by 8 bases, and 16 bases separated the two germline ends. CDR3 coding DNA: TGTGCCAGCAGGGGACATCAGGCGGAGGGCTACACCTTC. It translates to CASRGHQAEGYTF.

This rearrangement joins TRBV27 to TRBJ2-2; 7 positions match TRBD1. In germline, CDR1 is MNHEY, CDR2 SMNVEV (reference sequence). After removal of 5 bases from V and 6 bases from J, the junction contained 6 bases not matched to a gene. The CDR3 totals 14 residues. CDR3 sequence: CASSPTQGAGELFF. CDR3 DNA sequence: TGTGCCAGCAGTCCTACCCAGGGGGCCGGGGAGCTGTTTTTT.

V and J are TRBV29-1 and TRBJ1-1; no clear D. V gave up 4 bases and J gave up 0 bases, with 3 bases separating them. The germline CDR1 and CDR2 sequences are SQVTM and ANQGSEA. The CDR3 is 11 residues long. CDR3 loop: CSVAMNTEAFF. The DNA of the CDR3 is TGCAGCGTTGCCATGAACACTGAAGCTTTCTTT. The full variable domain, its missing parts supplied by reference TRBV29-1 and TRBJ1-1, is SAVISQKPSRDICQRGTSLTIQCQVDSQVTMMFWYRQQPGQSLTLIATANQGSEATYESGFVIDKFPISRPNLTFSTLTVSNMSPEDSSIYLCSVAMNTEAFFGQGTRLTVV.

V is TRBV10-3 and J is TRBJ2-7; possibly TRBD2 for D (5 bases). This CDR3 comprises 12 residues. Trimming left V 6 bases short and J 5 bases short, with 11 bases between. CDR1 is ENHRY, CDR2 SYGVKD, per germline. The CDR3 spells CAIRGSSDEQYF. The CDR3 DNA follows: TGTGCCATCAGGGGGAGTAGCGACGAGCAGTACTTC.

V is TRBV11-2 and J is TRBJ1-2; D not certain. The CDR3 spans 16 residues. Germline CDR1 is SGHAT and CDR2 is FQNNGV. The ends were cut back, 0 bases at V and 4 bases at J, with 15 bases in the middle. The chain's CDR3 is CASSLETLQTFYGYTF. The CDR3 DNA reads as TGTGCCAGCAGCTTAGAGACCTTACAGACATTCTATGGCTACACCTTC.

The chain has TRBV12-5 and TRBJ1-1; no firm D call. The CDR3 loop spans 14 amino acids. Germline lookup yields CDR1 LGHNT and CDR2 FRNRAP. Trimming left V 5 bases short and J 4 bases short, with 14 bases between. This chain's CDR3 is CASGTSDVGTEAFF. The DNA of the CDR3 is TGTGCTAGTGGTACTTCGGACGTCGGCACTGAAGCTTTCTTT.

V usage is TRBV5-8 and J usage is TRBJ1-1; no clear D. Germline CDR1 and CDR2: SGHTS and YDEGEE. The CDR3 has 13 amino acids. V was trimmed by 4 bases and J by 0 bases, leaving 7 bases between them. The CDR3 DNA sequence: TGTGCCAGCAGCCCACACGTGAACACTGAAGCTTTCTTT. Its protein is CASSPHVNTEAFF.

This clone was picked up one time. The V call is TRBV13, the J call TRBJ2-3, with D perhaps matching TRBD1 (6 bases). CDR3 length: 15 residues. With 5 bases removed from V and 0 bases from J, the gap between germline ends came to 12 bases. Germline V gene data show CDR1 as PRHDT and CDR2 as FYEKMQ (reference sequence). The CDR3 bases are TGTGCCAGCAGCCCGGGGACAATAAGCACAGATACGCAGTATTTT. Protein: CASSPGTISTDTQYF.

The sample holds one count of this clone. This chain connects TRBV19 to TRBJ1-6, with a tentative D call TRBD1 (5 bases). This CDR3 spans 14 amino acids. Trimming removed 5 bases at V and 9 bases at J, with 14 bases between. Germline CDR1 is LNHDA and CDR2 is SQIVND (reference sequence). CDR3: CASSAQGVSSPLHF. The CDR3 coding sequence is TGTGCCAGTAGTGCTCAGGGTGTGAGTTCACCCCTCCACTTT.

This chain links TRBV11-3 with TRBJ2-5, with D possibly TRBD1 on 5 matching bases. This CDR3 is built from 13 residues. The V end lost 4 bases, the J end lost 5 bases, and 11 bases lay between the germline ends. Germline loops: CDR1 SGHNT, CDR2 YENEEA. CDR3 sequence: CASSSRQQETQYF. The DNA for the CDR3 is TGTGCCAGCAGCTCTAGACAGCAGGAGACCCAGTACTTC. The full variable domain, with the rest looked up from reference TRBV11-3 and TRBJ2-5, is EAGVVQSPRYKIIEKKQPVAFWCNPISGHNTLYWYLQNLGQGPELLIRYENEEAVDDSQLPKDRFSAERLKGVDSTLKIQPAELGDSAVYLCASSSRQQETQYFGPGTRLLVL.

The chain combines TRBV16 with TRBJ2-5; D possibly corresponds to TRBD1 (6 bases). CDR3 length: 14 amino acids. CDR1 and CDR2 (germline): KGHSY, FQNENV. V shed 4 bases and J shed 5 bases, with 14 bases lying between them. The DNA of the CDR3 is TGTGCCAGCAGCCGCCAGGGGTCTTGGGAGACCCAGTACTTC. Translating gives CASSRQGSWETQYF.

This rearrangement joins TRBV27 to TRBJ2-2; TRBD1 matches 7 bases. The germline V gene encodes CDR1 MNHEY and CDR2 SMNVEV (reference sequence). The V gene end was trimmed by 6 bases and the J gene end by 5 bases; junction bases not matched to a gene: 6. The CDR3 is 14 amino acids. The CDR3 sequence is CASSLTGETGELFF. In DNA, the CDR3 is TGTGCCAGCAGCCTTACAGGGGAAACCGGGGAGCTGTTTTTT.

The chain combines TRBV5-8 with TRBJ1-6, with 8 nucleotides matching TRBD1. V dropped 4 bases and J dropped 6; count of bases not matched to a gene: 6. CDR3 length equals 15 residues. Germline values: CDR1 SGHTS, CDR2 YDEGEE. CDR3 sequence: CASSQGQGGNSPLHF. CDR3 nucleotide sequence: TGTGCCAGCAGCCAAGGACAGGGTGGTAATTCACCCCTCCACTTT.

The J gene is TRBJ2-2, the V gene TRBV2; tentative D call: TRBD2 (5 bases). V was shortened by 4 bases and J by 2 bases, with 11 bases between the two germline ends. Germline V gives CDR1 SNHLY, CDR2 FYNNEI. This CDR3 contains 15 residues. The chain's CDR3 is CASSGLSGNTGELFF. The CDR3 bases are TGTGCCAGCAGTGGCCTCTCGGGAAACACCGGGGAGCTGTTTTTT.

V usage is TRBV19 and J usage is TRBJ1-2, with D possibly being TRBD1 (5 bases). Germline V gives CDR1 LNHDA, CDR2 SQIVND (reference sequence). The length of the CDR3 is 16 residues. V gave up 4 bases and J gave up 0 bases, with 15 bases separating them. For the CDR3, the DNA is TGTGCCAGTAGTACAGGGTTAGTAATCGCTAACTATGGCTACACCTTC. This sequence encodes CASSTGLVIANYGYTF.

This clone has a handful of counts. CDR3 nucleotide sequence: TGTGCCAGCAGCCTCAGGGAGTCCTACAATGAGCAGTTCTTC. The encoded protein is CASSLRESYNEQFF. This chain links TRBV9 with TRBJ2-1, with D perhaps assigned TRBD1 or TRBD2 (5 bases each). The ends were cut back, 4 bases at V and 1 base at J, with 9 bases in the middle. Germline assignment: CDR1 SGDLS and CDR2 YYNGEE. CDR3 size: 14 residues. The entire variable domain, with the rest obtained from reference TRBV9 and TRBJ2-1, is as follows: DSGVTQTPKHLITATGQRVTLRCSPRSGDLSVYWYQQSLDQGLQFLIQYYNGEERAKGNILERFSAQQFPDLHSELNLSSLELGDSALYFCASSLRESYNEQFFGPGTRLTVL.

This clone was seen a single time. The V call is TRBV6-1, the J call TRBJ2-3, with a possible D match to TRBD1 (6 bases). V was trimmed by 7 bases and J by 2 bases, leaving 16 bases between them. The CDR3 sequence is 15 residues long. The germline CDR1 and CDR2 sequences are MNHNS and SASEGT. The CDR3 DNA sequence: TGTGCCAGCACCCTTGGGGGCTATTTCACAGATACGCAGTATTTT. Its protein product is CASTLGGYFTDTQYF.